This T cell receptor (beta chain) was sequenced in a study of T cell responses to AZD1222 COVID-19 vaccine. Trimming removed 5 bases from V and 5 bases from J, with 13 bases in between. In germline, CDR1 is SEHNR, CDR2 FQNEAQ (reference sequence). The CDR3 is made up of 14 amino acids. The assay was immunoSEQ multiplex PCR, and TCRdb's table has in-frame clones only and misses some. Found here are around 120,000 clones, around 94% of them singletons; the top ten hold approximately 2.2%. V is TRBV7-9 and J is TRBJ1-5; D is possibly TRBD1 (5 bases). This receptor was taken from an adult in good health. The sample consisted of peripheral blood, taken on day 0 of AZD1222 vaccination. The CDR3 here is CASSTDRGDQPQHF. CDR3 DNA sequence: TGTGCCAGCAGCACCGACCGGGGGGATCAGCCCCAGCATTTT.